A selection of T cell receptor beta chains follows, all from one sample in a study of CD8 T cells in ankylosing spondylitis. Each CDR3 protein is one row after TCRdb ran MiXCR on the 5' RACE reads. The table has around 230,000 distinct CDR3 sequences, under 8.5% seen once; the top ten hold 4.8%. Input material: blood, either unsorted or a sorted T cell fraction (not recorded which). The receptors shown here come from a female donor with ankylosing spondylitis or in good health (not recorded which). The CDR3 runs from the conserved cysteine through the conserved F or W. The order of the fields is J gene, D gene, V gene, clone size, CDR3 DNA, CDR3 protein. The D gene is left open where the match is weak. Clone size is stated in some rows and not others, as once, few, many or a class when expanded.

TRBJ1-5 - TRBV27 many TGTGCCAGCAGTTTTGGAACAGGTGAGGGGCCCCAGCATTTT CASSFGTGEGPQHF
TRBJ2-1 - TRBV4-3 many TGCGCCAGCAGCCAAGTTGTTTCAGCAGACGTTCTCTTC CASSQVVSADVLF
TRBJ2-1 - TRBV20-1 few TGCAGTGCGTCGGTCTGGCCCTACAATGAGCAGTTCTTC CSASVWPYNEQFF
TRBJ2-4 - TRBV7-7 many TGTGCTAGCAGGTATGGGAGTACGGACATTCAGTACTTC CASRYGSTDIQYF
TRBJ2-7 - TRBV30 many TGTGCCTGGAGTCACCCTAGCGCTGTGCAGTACTTC CAWSHPSAVQYF
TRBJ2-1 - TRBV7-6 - TGTGCCAGCAGCTTAGAGGTTGGAGTGCTCAATGAGCAGTTCTTC CASSLEVGVLNEQFF
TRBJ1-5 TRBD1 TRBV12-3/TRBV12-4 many TGTGCCAGCAGTCCACCGACAGGGCAGAGCAATCAGCCCCAGCATTTT CASSPPTGQSNQPQHF
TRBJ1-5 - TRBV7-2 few TGTGCCAGCAGCTTCTCGGGGGGAGGGCAGCCCCAGCATTTT CASSFSGGGQPQHF
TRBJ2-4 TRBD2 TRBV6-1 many TGTGCCAGCTGGGGCACTAGCGGGAGCAACATTCAGTACTTC CASWGTSGSNIQYF
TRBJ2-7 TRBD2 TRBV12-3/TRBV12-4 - TGTGCCAGCAAGCTAGCGGTGAGCTCCTACGAGCAGTACTTC CASKLAVSSYEQYF
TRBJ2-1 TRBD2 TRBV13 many TGTGCCAGCAGCTTAGGGGCTAGCGGGAGAGGAAGTGAGCAGTTCTTC CASSLGASGRGSEQFF
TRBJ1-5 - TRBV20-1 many TGCAGTGTAAAACGGGGGGCTGGAGGCAATCAGCCCCAGCATTTT CSVKRGAGGNQPQHF
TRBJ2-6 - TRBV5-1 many TGCGCCAGCAGCAAGGACGGCCTCCTTGGGGCCAACGTCCTGACTTTC CASSKDGLLGANVLTF
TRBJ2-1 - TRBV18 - TGTGCCAACTCACTGGGGACCTACAATGAGCAGTTCTTC CANSLGTYNEQFF
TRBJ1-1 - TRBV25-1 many TGTGCCAGCAGTGCCCTTTGGACTGAATTTGAAGCTTTCTTT CASSALWTEFEAFF
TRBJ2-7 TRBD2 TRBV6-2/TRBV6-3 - TGTGCCAGCAGTTACGGAGTAGCGGGTATCTACGAGCAGTACTTC CASSYGVAGIYEQYF
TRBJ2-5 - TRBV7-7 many TGTGCCAGCAGCTTAGTGCGAGAAGAGACCCAGTACTTC CASSLVREETQYF
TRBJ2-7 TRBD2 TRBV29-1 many TGCAGCGTTGAAGATCTAGCGGGAGGGCCCTACGAGCAGTACTTC CSVEDLAGGPYEQYF
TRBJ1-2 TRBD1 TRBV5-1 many TGCGCCAGCAGCTTGGGGGACAGGGACGAGAATGGCTACACCTTC CASSLGDRDENGYTF
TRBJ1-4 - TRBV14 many TGTGCCAGCAGCCAACCGGGCCTCTCGAATGAAAAACTGTTTTTT CASSQPGLSNEKLFF
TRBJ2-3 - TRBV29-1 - TGCAGCGTTGCAGGGGTCACAGATACGCAGTATTTT CSVAGVTDTQYF
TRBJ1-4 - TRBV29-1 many TGCAGCGTTGAAGAGGCAAGAGGCGAAAAACTGTTTTTT CSVEEARGEKLFF
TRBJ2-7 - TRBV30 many TGTGCCTGGAGTGTACGAGGGACCCCCAGCTCCTACGAGCAGTACTTC CAWSVRGTPSSYEQYF
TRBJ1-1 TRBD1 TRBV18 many TGTGCCAGCTCACCATCTCGGGGGACAGGGGGGATCACTGAAGCTTTCTTT CASSPSRGTGGITEAFF
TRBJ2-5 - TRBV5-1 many TGCGCCAGCAGCCCGGGGACCATCCAAGAGACCCAGTACTTC CASSPGTIQETQYF
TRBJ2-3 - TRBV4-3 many TGCGCCAGCAGCCAAGAGCTACAGGGAACAGATACGCAGTATTTT CASSQELQGTDTQYF
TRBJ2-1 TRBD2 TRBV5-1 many TGCGCCAGCCAGAACGGGGCTAGCGGGTGGTATGAGCAGTTCTTC CASQNGASGWYEQFF
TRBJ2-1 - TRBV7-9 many TGTGCCAGCAGCCCCCGCAGCCCCCTCTACAATGAGCAGTTCTTC CASSPRSPLYNEQFF
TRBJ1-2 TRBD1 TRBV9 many TGTGCCAGCAGCGTCGGCTCAGGGGGCGTCTATGGCTACACCTTC CASSVGSGGVYGYTF
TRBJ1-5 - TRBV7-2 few TGTGCCAGCAGTCCTGAGGCCCTTAGCAATCAGCCCCAGCATTTT CASSPEALSNQPQHF
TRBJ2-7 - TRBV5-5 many TGTGCCAGCAGCCTCCAGGGGACCTCCTACGAGCAGTACTTC CASSLQGTSYEQYF
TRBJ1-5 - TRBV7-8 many TGTGCCAGCAGCCCAGGGACTTCCAATCAGCCCCAGCATTTT CASSPGTSNQPQHF
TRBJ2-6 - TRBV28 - TGTGCCAGCAGTTCCGGACAAATACGCTCTGGGGCCAACGTCCTGACTTTC CASSSGQIRSGANVLTF
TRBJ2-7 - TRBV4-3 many TGCGCCAGCAGCCAAGTTGACCGAGGGGGGGATGAGCAGTACTTC CASSQVDRGGDEQYF
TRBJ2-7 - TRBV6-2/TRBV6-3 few TGTGCCAGCAGAGACTTGGGGGGCGACTCCTACGAGCAGTACTTC CASRDLGGDSYEQYF
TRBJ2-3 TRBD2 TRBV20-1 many TGCAGTGCCAAGACTAGCGGGGTCACAGATACGCAGTATTTT CSAKTSGVTDTQYF
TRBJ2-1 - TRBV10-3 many TGTGCCATCAGTGAGCCGGGCTCAGGCAGGGACAATGAGCAGTTCTTC CAISEPGSGRDNEQFF
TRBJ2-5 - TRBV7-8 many TGTGCCAGCAGCCCAACAGGGTACGAGACCCAGTACTTC CASSPTGYETQYF
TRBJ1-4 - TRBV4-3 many TGCGCCAGCAGCCAAGACAGCAGGTCTGAAAAACTGTTTTTT CASSQDSRSEKLFF
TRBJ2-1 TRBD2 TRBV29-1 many TGCAGCGTTGAGGATGGGACTAGCGGGAGCCTTACTCGAAAGTTCTTC CSVEDGTSGSLTRKFF
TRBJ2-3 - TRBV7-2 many TGTGCCAGCAGCCTTGGTTCTGGGGAGGATACGCAGTATTTT CASSLGSGEDTQYF
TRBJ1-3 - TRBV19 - TGTGCCAGTAGTGCCTCGGGAGGGGCCTATGGAAACACCATATATTTT CASSASGGAYGNTIYF
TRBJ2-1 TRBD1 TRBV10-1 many TGCGCCAGCAGTGAGTGGGGACAGGGAGGACGGAATGAGCAGTTCTTC CASSEWGQGGRNEQFF
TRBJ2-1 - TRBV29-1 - TGCGGCGTGGGGGGCAATGAGCAGTTCTTC CGVGGNEQFF
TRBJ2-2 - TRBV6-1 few TGTGCCAGCAGTCAACTAGACTATTACACCGGGGAGCTGTTTTTT CASSQLDYYTGELFF
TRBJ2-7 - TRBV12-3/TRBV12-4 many TGTGCCAGCAGTTGGGATATAACCTACGAGCAGTACTTC CASSWDITYEQYF
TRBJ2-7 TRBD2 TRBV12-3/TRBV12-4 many TGTGCCAGCAGTCCCGGAGATCCGACTAGCGGGAGAGGGGAGCAGTACTTC CASSPGDPTSGRGEQYF